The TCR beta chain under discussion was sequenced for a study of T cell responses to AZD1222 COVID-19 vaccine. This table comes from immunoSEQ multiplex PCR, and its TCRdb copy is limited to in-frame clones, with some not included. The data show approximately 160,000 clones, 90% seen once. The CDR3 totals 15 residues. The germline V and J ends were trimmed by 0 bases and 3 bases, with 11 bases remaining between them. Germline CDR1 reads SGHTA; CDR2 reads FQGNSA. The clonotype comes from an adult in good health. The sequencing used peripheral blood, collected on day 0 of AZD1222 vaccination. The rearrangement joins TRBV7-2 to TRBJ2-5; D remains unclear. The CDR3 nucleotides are TGTGCCAGCAGCTTAGCTTCATTACGAAAAGAGACCCAGTACTTC. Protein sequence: CASSLASLRKETQYF.